The 26 T cell receptor beta chains in this list originate from one sample, sequenced in a study of cytomegalovirus exposure and HLA in healthy donors. PCR amplification relied on 60 Vbeta primers (plus 13 Jbeta primers). Profiled with immunoSEQ multiplex PCR; TCRdb holds only in-frame clones, not every one. The data contain approximately 190,000 clones, around 86% of them singletons. Sample: PBMCs. These receptors were collected from a woman between 45 and 65 years old in good health and CMV-seropositive.

The rearrangement uses TRBV29-1 and TRBJ2-7, with 8 bases that match TRBD1. The junction had 5 bases not matched to a gene; V was cut back by 3 bases and J by 4 bases. The germline V gene encodes CDR1 SQVTM and CDR2 ANQGSEA. This CDR3 is 13 amino acids long. CDR3 nucleotides: TGCAGCGTTGACGGACAGGGTTCATACGAGCAGTACTTC. Protein product: CSVDGQGSYEQYF.

V usage is TRBV6-5 and J usage is TRBJ2-3; 7 nucleotides line up with TRBD1. From germline, CDR1 is MNHEY and CDR2 SVGAGI. Germline trimming cut 5 bases from V and 3 bases from J; bases unmatched to any gene: 8. The length of the CDR3 is 15 residues. As DNA, the CDR3 is TGTGCCAGCAGTGGGGGCAGGGGGAAGACAGATACGCAGTATTTT. Translated, it gives CASSGGRGKTDTQYF.

This chain joins TRBV6-5 and TRBJ2-3; D might be TRBD2 (7 bases). The CDR3 totals 14 residues. V lost 5 bases and J lost 2, with 11 bases in between. Germline V gene lookup returns CDR1 MNHEY and CDR2 SVGAGI. The CDR3 DNA sequence: TGTGCCAGCAGTAGGGGGGGAGCCACAGATACGCAGTATTTT. This codes for CASSRGGATDTQYF.

Only a few counts were recorded for this clone. The V call is TRBV5-5, the J call TRBJ2-7; possible D gene TRBD2, 6 bases. CDR1 SGHKS and CDR2 YYEKEE come from the germline V gene (reference sequence). This CDR3 is built from 15 residues. Trimming pared 5 bases from V and 3 bases from J, leaving 18 bases between. DNA for the CDR3: TGTGCCAGCAGTTTTACGACCGGGACTGTCTACGAGCAGTACTTC. Its protein is CASSFTTGTVYEQYF.

The chain has TRBV6-5 and TRBJ2-5; D gene ambiguous. Per germline, CDR1 MNHEY and CDR2 SVGAGI. The CDR3 has 14 amino acids. V shed 0 bases and J shed 7 bases, with 12 bases lying between them. CDR3 sequence: CASSYSTYLWTQYF. The CDR3 coding sequence is TGTGCCAGCAGTTACTCGACTTATCTTTGGACCCAGTACTTC.

This clone was picked up one time. The V gene is TRBV21-1, the J gene TRBJ2-5; TRBD1 is the table's D call, not checked against the DNA. TRBV21-1 is given as a pseudogene. This CDR3 has 15 residues. CDR3 in amino acids: CASSKANRVTETQYF. CDR3 bases: TGTGCCAGCAGCAAGGCGAACAGGGTCACGGAGACCCAGTACTTC.

The V call is TRBV6-1, the J call TRBJ2-2, with a tentative D call TRBD1 (5 bases). V dropped 7 bases and J dropped 5 bases, with 11 bases sitting between them. Germline V CDR1 and CDR2: MNHNS, SASEGT. CDR3 size: 13 residues. CDR3 sequence: CASKDRRTGELFF. CDR3 nucleotides: TGTGCCAGCAAAGACAGAAGGACCGGGGAGCTGTTTTTT.

The chain links TRBV11-2 to TRBJ2-1; TRBD2 agrees at 8 bases. The CDR3 length is 16 residues. V shed 5 bases and J 3 bases; nucleotides not matched to a gene: 9. CDR1 SGHAT and CDR2 FQNNGV come from the germline V gene. The CDR3 DNA sequence: TGTGCCAGCAGCCCGGGGGGGACCCGGAGCTACAATGAGCAGTTCTTC. This gives the protein CASSPGGTRSYNEQFF.

This chain joins TRBV18 and TRBJ1-1; a possible D gene is TRBD1 (5 bases). V was pared by 3 bases and J by 4 bases, with 12 bases between. Germline-derived CDR1 and CDR2 are KGHSH and LQKENI. CDR3 length: 14 amino acids. CDR3 bases: TGTGCCAGCTCACCTGGCAGGGAGGTCACTGAAGCTTTCTTT. It specifies CASSPGREVTEAFF.

This chain joins TRBV7-8 and TRBJ2-1; perhaps TRBD2 as D (6 bases). The CDR3 sequence is 14 residues long. V lost 2 bases to trimming and J lost 16 bases, with 21 bases between them. CDR1 is SGHVS and CDR2 is FQNEAQ in the germline V gene. In DNA form, the CDR3 reads TGTGCCAGCAGCTTAAGAAACGTAGCCGGGAGAACCTTCTTC. This encodes CASSLRNVAGRTFF.

V is TRBV9 and J is TRBJ2-3; the match to TRBD2 covers 8 bases. This CDR3 contains 15 residues. The trim removed 0 bases at V and 6 bases at J, leaving 6 bases unmatched. Germline V gene lookup returns CDR1 SGDLS and CDR2 YYNGEE. The CDR3 reads CASSVGGRGADTQYF. The DNA of the CDR3 is TGTGCCAGCAGCGTAGGGGGGCGGGGGGCTGATACGCAGTATTTT.

This sequence joins TRBV7-9 and TRBJ2-1, with D possibly matching TRBD2 (6 bases). The germline gives CDR1 SEHNR, CDR2 FQNEAQ (reference sequence). The CDR3 length is 12 residues. V lost 1 base, J lost 12 bases, and 10 bases lay in between. The CDR3 nucleotides are TGTGCCAGCAGCTTAGAGGTGGAGGGGCAGTTCTTC. It encodes CASSLEVEGQFF.

The rearrangement uses TRBV7-9 and TRBJ2-7, with 9 bases lining up with TRBD1. Germline CDR1 reads SEHNR; CDR2 reads FQNEAQ (reference sequence). Losses at the gene ends were 3 bases for V and 5 bases for J; bases not matched to a gene: 5. The CDR3 totals 14 residues. The CDR3, as DNA: TGTGCCAGCAGCTTGGGGGACAGGGTAAACGAGCAGTACTTC. Protein product: CASSLGDRVNEQYF.

This chain uses TRBV11-2 with TRBJ2-2; TRBD2 aligns across 9 bases. Germline assignment: CDR1 SGHAT and CDR2 FQNNGV. Germline trimming cut 3 bases from V and 3 bases from J; bases unmatched to any gene: 5. The CDR3 spans 16 residues. CDR3 DNA: TGTGCCAGCAGCTTCGGTCTAGCGGGGCACACCGGGGAGCTGTTTTTT. The encoded protein is CASSFGLAGHTGELFF.

V usage is TRBV7-2 and J usage is TRBJ2-7; no clear D. Germline assignment: CDR1 SGHTA and CDR2 FQGNSA. V lost 0 bases to trimming and J lost 6 bases, with 9 bases between them. This CDR3 contains 13 residues. CDR3 nucleotide sequence: TGTGCCAGCAGCTTAGCCGCAGGAACCGAGCAGTACTTC. It yields the protein CASSLAAGTEQYF.

The chain recombines TRBV19 with TRBJ2-3; unclear D gene. The germline V gene encodes CDR1 LNHDA and CDR2 SQIVND (reference sequence). CDR3 length: 13 residues. V lost 3 bases, J lost 3 bases, and 7 bases lay in between. The CDR3 DNA follows: TGTGCCAGTAGTATCCCCGGGACAGATACGCAGTATTTT. Protein product: CASSIPGTDTQYF.

The chain is built from TRBV10-3 and TRBJ2-2; 7 bases map to TRBD2. V was clipped by 2 bases and J by 5 bases; unmatched bases: 8. This CDR3 contains 16 residues. Germline V gene sequence: CDR1 ENHRY, CDR2 SYGVKD. As DNA, the CDR3 is TGTGCCATCAGTGAGCCTAGGACTAGTGGTACCGGGGAGCTGTTTTTT. This gives the protein CAISEPRTSGTGELFF.

CDR3 in amino acids: CATSRDRGTDNEQFF. The CDR3 coding sequence is TGTGCCACCAGCAGAGATAGGGGGACAGACAATGAGCAGTTCTTC. This rearrangement joins TRBV15 to TRBJ2-1; 7 positions agree with TRBD1. The CDR3 is 15 amino acids. J lost 5 bases, V lost 0 bases, and 4 bases had no gene match. Per the germline V gene, CDR1 is LNHNV and CDR2 is YYDKDF (reference sequence).

This clone was detected only a few times. The chain combines TRBV4-1 with TRBJ2-7; 11 bases fit TRBD1. V shed 3 bases, J shed 4 bases, and the junction held 5 bases outside the gene matches. This CDR3 contains 15 residues. Per germline, CDR1 MGHRA and CDR2 YSYEKL. The CDR3 DNA reads as TGCGCCAGCAGCCATCCCGGGACAGGGGGTTACGAGCAGTACTTC. Protein sequence: CASSHPGTGGYEQYF.

This rearrangement joins TRBV5-1 to TRBJ1-3; no clear D. V lost 0 bases to trimming and J lost 2 bases, with 6 bases between them. Germline CDR1 and CDR2: SGHRS and YFSETQ. The CDR3 has 14 residues. CDR3 in amino acids: CASSLGEAGNTIYF. Written as DNA, the CDR3 is TGCGCCAGCAGCTTGGGGGAGGCTGGAAACACCATATATTTT.

This clone has a single count. The rearrangement joins TRBV11-2 to TRBJ2-7; D not certain. Deletions cut 1 base from V and 2 bases from J, with 12 bases between. Germline assignment: CDR1 SGHAT and CDR2 FQNNGV. This CDR3 spans 15 amino acids. The CDR3 DNA sequence: TGTGCCAGCAGCTTAGGACTCCACCCTACCTACGAGCAGTACTTC. This translates into CASSLGLHPTYEQYF. Based on the CDR3 plus reference TRBV11-2 and TRBJ2-7, the full variable domain is EAGVAQSPRYKIIEKRQSVAFWCNPISGHATLYWYQQILGQGPKLLIQFQNNGVVDDSQLPKDRFSAERLKGVDSTLKIQPAKLEDSAVYLCASSLGLHPTYEQYFGPGTRLTVT.

This clone was observed a handful of times. This chain connects TRBV7-9 to TRBJ1-4; D may be TRBD1 (5 bases). The germline V gene has CDR1 SEHNR and CDR2 FQNEAQ (reference sequence). The ends were cut back, 8 bases at V and 8 bases at J, with 12 bases in the middle. The CDR3 loop spans 12 amino acids. CDR3 protein: CASQGLGEKLFF. In nucleotides, the CDR3 is TGTGCCAGCCAGGGCTTGGGGGAAAAACTGTTTTTT.

The chain joins TRBV7-7 to TRBJ2-5, with 9 bases that match TRBD1. This CDR3 is built from 16 residues. From germline, CDR1 is SSHAT and CDR2 FNYEAQ (reference sequence). Trimming took 0 bases from V and 4 from J; bases not matched to a gene: 6. Here the CDR3 reads CASSLASTGGVETQYF. In DNA form, the CDR3 reads TGTGCCAGCAGCTTAGCCTCAACAGGGGGCGTAGAGACCCAGTACTTC.

The rearrangement uses TRBV28 and TRBJ1-5, with D maybe TRBD1 (6 bases). V was pared by 6 bases and J by 3 bases, with 15 bases between. CDR3 length: 15 residues. Germline-derived CDR1 and CDR2 are MDHEN and SYDVKM. In nucleotides, the CDR3 is TGTGCCAGCAGCCCGGGGGGCAGGGCCAATCAGCCCCAGCATTTT. Encoded protein: CASSPGGRANQPQHF.

V usage is TRBV28 and J usage is TRBJ1-1; 7 bases agree with TRBD1. The CDR3 spans 13 residues. Germline CDR1 reads MDHEN; CDR2 reads SYDVKM. J was trimmed by 4 bases and V by 6 bases; bases with no gene match: 5. The DNA for the CDR3 is TGTGCCAGCAGCCCAGGGACAGCCACTGAAGCTTTCTTT. Protein sequence: CASSPGTATEAFF.

The V and J genes are TRBV7-8 and TRBJ2-2, with TRBD2 matching 12 bases. Germline CDR1 SGHVS, CDR2 FQNEAQ. The CDR3 extends over 16 amino acids. After removal of 6 bases from V and 4 bases from J, the junction contained 6 bases not matched to a gene. CDR3 in amino acids: CASRPTSGRSTGELFF. DNA for the CDR3: TGTGCCAGCAGGCCCACTAGCGGGAGGAGCACCGGGGAGCTGTTTTTT.